This record looks at one TCR beta chain sequence and its context. Its antigen is unidentified. This entry is derived from a study of cytomegalovirus exposure and HLA in healthy donors. Regarding the study as a whole: Investigators reported 150 to 200 TCR beta chains as tied to cytomegalovirus.

Researchers ran the PCR with 60 Vbeta and 13 Jbeta primers. The table came from immunoSEQ multiplex PCR; TCRdb's copy has only in-frame clones and leaves some out. Of under 200,000 clones listed, 75% to 90% are singletons. V lost 8 bases to trimming and J lost 4 bases, with 9 bases between them. Germline CDR1 SNHLY, CDR2 FYNNEI. The CDR3 sequence is 12 residues long. The sample was PBMCs. This sequence joins TRBV2 and TRBJ1-5, with D possibly matching TRBD1 (5 bases). The origin of this receptor is a woman aged 18 to 35 in good health and CMV-seronegative. Here the CDR3 reads CASGGTNQPQHF. For the CDR3, the DNA is TGTGCCAGCGGGGGGACTAATCAGCCCCAGCATTTT.